This T cell receptor (beta chain) was recovered during a study of T cell responses to AZD1222 COVID-19 vaccine. On the study more broadly: Combined were second doses at about 4 or about 12 weeks.

Concerning this clone: Its target is not known.

Study-level results: A mostly white British donor set with more females was recruited, and clonal diversity was possibly underestimated. The number of AZD1222 recipients seropositive at baseline was only 6 or 7.

Germline V CDR1 and CDR2: LNHNV, YYDKDF (reference sequence). This CDR3 region has 13 residues. V dropped 2 bases and J dropped 4 bases, with 8 bases sitting between them. Repertoires were generated with immunoSEQ multiplex PCR, while TCRdb's copy carries only in-frame clones and drops some. The sample has over 100,000 clones; approximately 90% are singletons. The chain links TRBV15 to TRBJ1-2; no reliable D call. The sequence derives from an adult in good health. The sequenced sample was peripheral blood, obtained on day 0 of AZD1222 vaccination. The CDR3 nucleotides read TGTGCCACCAGCAGAAACCCAATCTATGGCTACACCTTC. This codes for CATSRNPIYGYTF.